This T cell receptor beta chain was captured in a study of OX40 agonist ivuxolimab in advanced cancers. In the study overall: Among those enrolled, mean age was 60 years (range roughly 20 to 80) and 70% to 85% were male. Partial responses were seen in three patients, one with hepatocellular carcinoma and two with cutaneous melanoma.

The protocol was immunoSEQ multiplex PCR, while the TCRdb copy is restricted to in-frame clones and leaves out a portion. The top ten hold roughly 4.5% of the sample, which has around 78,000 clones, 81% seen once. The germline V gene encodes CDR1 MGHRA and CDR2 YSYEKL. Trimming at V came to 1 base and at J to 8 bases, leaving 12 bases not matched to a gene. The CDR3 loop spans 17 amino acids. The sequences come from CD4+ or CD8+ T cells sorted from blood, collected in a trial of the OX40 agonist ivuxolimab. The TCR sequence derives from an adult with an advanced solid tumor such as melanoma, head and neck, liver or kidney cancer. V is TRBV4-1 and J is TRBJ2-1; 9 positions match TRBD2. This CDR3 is CASSQAFRTSAQDEQFF. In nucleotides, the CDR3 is TGCGCCAGCAGCCAAGCTTTTAGGACTAGCGCTCAGGATGAGCAGTTCTTC.